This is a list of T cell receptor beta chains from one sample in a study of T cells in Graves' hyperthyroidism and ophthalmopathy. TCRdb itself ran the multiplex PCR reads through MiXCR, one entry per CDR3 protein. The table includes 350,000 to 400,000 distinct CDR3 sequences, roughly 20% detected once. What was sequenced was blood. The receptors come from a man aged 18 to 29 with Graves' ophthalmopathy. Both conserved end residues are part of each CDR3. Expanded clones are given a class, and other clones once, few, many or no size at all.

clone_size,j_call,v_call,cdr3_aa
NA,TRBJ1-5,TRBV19,CASSTPTGIYNQPQHF
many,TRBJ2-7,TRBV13,CASSFYREASYEQYF
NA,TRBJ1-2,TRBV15,CATSRDKGTGGNGYTF
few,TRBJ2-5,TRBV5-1,CASSSSTETQYF
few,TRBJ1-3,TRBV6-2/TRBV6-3,CATRETGGGSTLGGNTIYF
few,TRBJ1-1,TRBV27,CASSLSGRGGTEAFF
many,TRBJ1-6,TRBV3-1,CASSHTSPGSPLHF
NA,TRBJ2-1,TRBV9,CASSVHGGGDLNEQFF
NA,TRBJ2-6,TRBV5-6,CASSFLTKAGANVLTF
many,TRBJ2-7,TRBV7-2,CASSLAGGSEYEQYF
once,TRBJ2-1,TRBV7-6,CASSSTGKGFYNEQFF
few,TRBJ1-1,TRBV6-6,CASSYNTQGNTEAFF
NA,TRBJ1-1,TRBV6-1,CASPRAGFRTEAFF
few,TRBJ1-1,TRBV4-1,CASSIRPTLADPNTEAFF
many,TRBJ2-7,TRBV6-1,CASSPGQGFLSYEQYF
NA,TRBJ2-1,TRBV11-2,CASSSGLAGSYNEQFF
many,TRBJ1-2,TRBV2,CASSQEGNDGYTF
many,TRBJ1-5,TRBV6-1,CASRTGDGQPQHF
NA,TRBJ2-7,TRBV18,CASSPPSRYEQYF
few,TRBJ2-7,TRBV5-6,CASSLERGARYEQYF
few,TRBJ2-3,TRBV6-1,CASTYPPTDTQYF
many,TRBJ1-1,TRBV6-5,CASSYSPGDGTEAFF
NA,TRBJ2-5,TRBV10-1,CASPLPGRQETQYF
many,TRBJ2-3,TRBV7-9,CASSPRWGEGDADTQYF
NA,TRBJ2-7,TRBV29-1,CSVPGQGKGEQYF
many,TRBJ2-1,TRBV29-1,CSVDLAGASSYNEQFF
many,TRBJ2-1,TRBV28,CASLTREGARNEQFF